Presented here are 26 T cell receptor beta chains from one specimen sequenced in a study of cytomegalovirus exposure and HLA in healthy donors. PCR primers comprised 60 Vbeta and 13 Jbeta primers. Here immunoSEQ multiplex PCR was the method, and the copy in TCRdb shows in-frame clones only, minus some. The profile shows more than 95,000 clones, 74% of them singletons. Sequencing input: PBMCs. These receptors were collected from a woman between 45 and 60 years old in good health and CMV-seropositive.

The chain recombines TRBV7-3 with TRBJ2-3, with 7 bases fitting TRBD2. The V gene's germline CDR1 is SGHTA and CDR2 FQGTGA. There are 15 residues in the CDR3. With V trimmed by 5 bases and J by 5 bases, 10 bases remained unmatched. The CDR3 DNA reads as TGTGCCAGCAGCCCGTTAAGGAGCGGGGTAGATACGCAGTATTTT. Translating gives CASSPLRSGVDTQYF.

The J gene is TRBJ2-2, the V gene TRBV4-1; 8 bases are shared with TRBD2. The CDR3 length is 15 residues. CDR1 is MGHRA and CDR2 is YSYEKL in the germline V gene. V lost 3 bases and J lost 0; bases outside the gene matches: 0. CDR3 DNA: TGCGCCAGCAGCCAGGGACTAGCGAACACCGGGGAGCTGTTTTTT. Protein sequence: CASSQGLANTGELFF.

V usage is TRBV2 and J usage is TRBJ2-2, with 8 bases aligning to TRBD2. Trimming at V came to 4 bases and at J to 3 bases, leaving 4 bases not matched to a gene. The CDR3 has 15 residues. Germline V gene lookup returns CDR1 SNHLY and CDR2 FYNNEI. DNA for the CDR3: TGTGCCAGCAGTGTTCTCGGGGGGGACACCGGGGAGCTGTTTTTT. As protein: CASSVLGGDTGELFF.

The chain couples TRBV7-2 to TRBJ1-2; D gene uncertain. Trimming removed 2 bases from V and 6 bases from J, with 13 bases in between. The length of the CDR3 is 14 residues. Germline assignment: CDR1 SGHTA and CDR2 FQGNSA. The CDR3 is CASSLSQRSDGYTF. The CDR3 DNA follows: TGTGCCAGCAGCTTAAGTCAGCGATCAGATGGCTACACCTTC.

V and J are TRBV9 and TRBJ2-5, with 15 nucleotides matching TRBD2. Germline loops: CDR1 SGDLS, CDR2 YYNGEE. J gave up 3 bases and V 0 bases, and 9 bases lay outside the gene matches. The CDR3 runs 19 residues. The CDR3 bases are TGTGCCAGCAGCGTAGAGGGGGGGACTAGCGGGGGGCCGGAAGAGACCCAGTACTTC. Amino acids: CASSVEGGTSGGPEETQYF.

The V gene is TRBV18, the J gene TRBJ1-1, with a weak D call TRBD1 (6 bases). Looked up from germline, CDR1 is KGHSH and CDR2 is LQKENI. CDR3 length: 15 amino acids. V lost 3 bases and J lost 6, with 17 bases in between. CDR3 DNA: TGTGCCAGCTCACCGATAGACAGGAAAGATTCTGAAGCTTTCTTT. Translated: CASSPIDRKDSEAFF.

This clone was detected a few times. The rearrangement links TRBV6-5 to TRBJ1-5; D is possibly TRBD1 (5 bases). V was clipped by 4 bases and J by 0 bases, with 10 bases between them. This CDR3 is 15 amino acids long. CDR1 and CDR2 (germline): MNHEY, SVGAGI. In DNA form, the CDR3 reads TGTGCCAGCAGTTTGGGACTCCCTAGCAATCAGCCCCAGCATTTT. It encodes CASSLGLPSNQPQHF.

CDR3 sequence (DNA): TGTGCCAGCAGTGAATACACCCCGAGCACAGATACGCAGTATTTT. Its translation: CASSEYTPSTDTQYF. The rearrangement joins TRBV6-1 to TRBJ2-3; no reliable D call. The germline V gene has CDR1 MNHNS and CDR2 SASEGT. This CDR3 has 15 amino acids. The V gene lost 2 bases and the J gene lost 0 bases, with 9 bases spanning the gap.

The rearrangement links TRBV29-1 to TRBJ2-2; 14 bases are a match to TRBD2. Losses at the gene ends were 5 bases for V and 1 base for J; bases not matched to a gene: 9. The CDR3 sequence is 18 residues long. Germline CDR1 SQVTM, CDR2 ANQGSEA. The CDR3 spells CSVFPTSGGVGNTGELFF. CDR3 DNA sequence: TGCAGCGTTTTCCCGACTAGCGGGGGGGTGGGGAACACCGGGGAGCTGTTTTTT.

This clone showed up just a few times. The V call is TRBV27, the J call TRBJ2-3; 11 bases agree with TRBD2. V dropped 7 bases and J dropped 5; count of bases not matched to a gene: 2. Germline CDR1 reads MNHEY; CDR2 reads SMNVEV (reference sequence). This CDR3 comprises 13 residues. CDR3 region: CASKLAGGDTQYF. Written as DNA, the CDR3 is TGTGCCAGCAAGCTAGCGGGGGGAGATACGCAGTATTTT.

The chain recombines TRBV28 with TRBJ1-4; 8 nucleotides agree with TRBD1. The trim removed 7 bases at V and 7 bases at J, leaving 11 bases unmatched. The CDR3 extends over 15 amino acids. Germline values: CDR1 MDHEN, CDR2 SYDVKM. DNA of the CDR3: TGTGCCAGCAACTCTCCAGGGGGCAAGGGTGAAAAACTGTTTTTT. The encoded protein is CASNSPGGKGEKLFF.

A single count supports this clone. A junction end diverges from the germline sequence, so it may reflect a read error. This CDR3 reads CASGIGWDRGNTEAFF. The CDR3 DNA reads TGTGCCAGTGGTATCGGATGGGACAGGGGTAACACTGAAGCTTTCTTT. This chain connects TRBV19 to TRBJ1-1, with 10 nucleotides matching TRBD1. Germline CDR1 reads LNHDA; CDR2 reads SQIVND (reference sequence). There are 16 residues in the CDR3.

The chain joins TRBV19 to TRBJ2-1; 8 bases match TRBD2. V trimming: 5 bases; J trimming: 4 bases; junction bases outside the gene matches: 10. The CDR3 is made up of 16 amino acids. The germline V gene encodes CDR1 LNHDA and CDR2 SQIVND (reference sequence). CDR3 amino acids: CASSLRGTSRYNEQFF. In DNA, the CDR3 is TGTGCCAGTAGTCTCCGGGGGACTAGTAGGTACAATGAGCAGTTCTTC.

The chain combines TRBV7-3 with TRBJ2-2; 9 positions match TRBD2. Germline lookup yields CDR1 SGHTA and CDR2 FQGTGA. The CDR3 is made up of 15 amino acids. The V and J ends lost 4 bases and 4 bases, in that order; junction bases with no gene match: 4. The CDR3 is CASSSSAGGTGELFF. CDR3 DNA sequence: TGTGCCAGCAGCTCCTCAGCGGGGGGCACCGGGGAGCTGTTTTTT.

J is TRBJ2-2 and V is TRBV5-1; no definite D call. Germline values: CDR1 SGHRS, CDR2 YFSETQ. V lost 8 bases and J lost 2, with 13 bases in between. The CDR3 is made up of 14 amino acids. The CDR3 reads CASGWAANTGELFF. DNA of the CDR3: TGCGCCAGTGGGTGGGCAGCCAACACCGGGGAGCTGTTTTTT.

This sequence joins TRBV9 and TRBJ2-7, with 9 bases identical to TRBD1. The CDR3 has 17 residues. Losses at the gene ends were 3 bases for V and 1 base for J; bases not matched to a gene: 11. CDR1 and CDR2 (germline): SGDLS, YYNGEE. The DNA of the CDR3 is TGTGCCAGCAGCGCCGTCCAATTGGGACAGGGATCCTACGAGCAGTACTTC. This encodes CASSAVQLGQGSYEQYF.

The chain couples TRBV11-3 to TRBJ2-1; 9 bases agree with TRBD1. The trim removed 4 bases at V and 4 bases at J, leaving 8 bases unmatched. The CDR3 consists of 16 residues. Germline V gene lookup returns CDR1 SGHNT and CDR2 YENEEA. CDR3 DNA: TGTGCCAGCAGCTCCCCAGGGACAGGGTTATACAATGAGCAGTTCTTC. Translation gives CASSSPGTGLYNEQFF.

The chain uses TRBV27 and TRBJ2-7, with TRBD2 matching over 9 bases. Germline CDR1 is MNHEY and CDR2 is SMNVEV (reference sequence). The CDR3 is 15 amino acids. V gave up 5 bases and J gave up 2 bases; unmatched junction bases: 7. CDR3 loop: CASSLRLAATYEQYF. The CDR3 DNA reads as TGTGCCAGCAGTCTCCGACTAGCGGCAACCTACGAGCAGTACTTC.

The V gene is TRBV5-1, the J gene TRBJ2-1; 7 bases line up with TRBD2. This CDR3 has 15 residues. The V gene's germline CDR1 is SGHRS and CDR2 YFSETQ. V gave up 0 bases and J gave up 8 bases; unmatched junction bases: 8. The DNA of the CDR3 is TGCGCCAGCAGCTTGGGTACTAGCGTAGTGGATGAGCAGTTCTTC. Amino acids: CASSLGTSVVDEQFF.

The rearrangement links TRBV27 to TRBJ1-6; possible D gene TRBD1, 6 bases. CDR1 and CDR2 from the germline V gene are MNHEY and SMNVEV (reference sequence). Trimming removed 3 bases from V and 0 bases from J, with 9 bases in between. There are 16 residues in the CDR3. CDR3 DNA: TGTGCCAGCAGTTTGGGACAATACTCCTATAATTCACCCCTCCACTTT. It specifies CASSLGQYSYNSPLHF.

This clone was seen more than once but under ten times. The genes are TRBV2 and TRBJ1-6; D is undetermined. The CDR3 is 13 amino acids. Germline V gives CDR1 SNHLY, CDR2 FYNNEI. Trimming took 8 bases from V and 10 from J, leaving 15 bases between them. CDR3 nucleotide sequence: TGTGCCAGCGAGGGAGGGATCCAATCACCCCTCCACTTT. This gives the protein CASEGGIQSPLHF.

This clone was seen a single time. This sequence joins TRBV2 and TRBJ1-1; tentatively, D is TRBD1 (6 bases). The V gene's germline CDR1 is SNHLY and CDR2 FYNNEI. Trimming took 11 bases from V and 1 from J, leaving 14 bases between them. CDR3 length: 13 residues. CDR3 nucleotides: TGTGCCGTACAGGGTCGTGGGAACACTGAAGCTTTCTTT. It is translated as CAVQGRGNTEAFF.

The genes are TRBV6-1 and TRBJ1-4; maybe TRBD1 (6 bases). Germline CDR1 and CDR2: MNHNS and SASEGT. There are 15 residues in the CDR3. Trimming shortened V by 7 bases and J by 4 bases, and 16 bases separated the two germline ends. CDR3 amino acids: CASTKSPGVNEKLFF. Written as DNA, the CDR3 is TGTGCCAGCACTAAAAGCCCAGGGGTTAATGAAAAACTGTTTTTT.

The chain recombines TRBV7-9 with TRBJ2-5, with TRBD1 matching over 12 bases. V dropped 1 base and J dropped 1; count of bases not matched to a gene: 1. CDR1 is SEHNR, CDR2 FQNEAQ, per germline (reference sequence). This CDR3 spans 16 amino acids. CDR3 bases: TGTGCCAGCAGCTTAGGGGACAGGGGGCTCCAAGAGACCCAGTACTTC. Translating it yields CASSLGDRGLQETQYF.

The rearrangement uses TRBV28 and TRBJ2-7; D might be TRBD1 (5 bases). Per germline, CDR1 MDHEN and CDR2 SYDVKM. The CDR3 covers 14 residues. V lost 3 bases to trimming and J lost 4 bases, with 13 bases between them. Written as DNA, the CDR3 is TGTGCCAGCAGTTTGGGGCAGGGTCGGTACGAGCAGTACTTC. This translates into CASSLGQGRYEQYF.

This clone was found once. V usage is TRBV7-2 and J usage is TRBJ2-3; 14 positions match TRBD2. The V segment lost 3 bases and the J segment 2 bases; nucleotides outside the gene matches: 1. CDR3 size: 16 residues. The germline V gene has CDR1 SGHTA and CDR2 FQGNSA. CDR3: CASSLGLAGVTDTQYF. The CDR3 DNA reads as TGTGCCAGCAGCTTGGGACTAGCGGGGGTCACAGATACGCAGTATTTT.